This T cell receptor (beta chain) came from a study of blood T cell repertoires in COVID-19. Source study methods: Estimation of nucleated cell counts was performed using reference gene primer amplification. Assay: immunoSEQ multiplex PCR; the TCRdb copy retains only in-frame clones and omits some. V, J and clone size derive from that table, while D and trimming were established from the DNA sequence. This table has 210,000 or so clones, roughly four fifths appearing once. Only one count was recorded for this clone. The germline CDR1 and CDR2 sequences are SEHNR and FQNEAQ (reference sequence). The CDR3 totals 12 residues. Between the trimmed V and J ends, which lost 1 base and 10 bases, there was a span of 11 bases.

The chain couples TRBV7-9 to TRBJ2-7, with D perhaps TRBD1 (6 bases). This receptor was identified in a man in his forties or fifties who had recovered from COVID-19. Sequenced input: peripheral blood. CDR3 DNA: TGTGCCAGCAGCTTAGACCAGACAGGACAGTACTTC. Its translation: CASSLDQTGQYF.